This TCR beta chain was retrieved from a study of response to subunit inactivated influenza vaccine (dated by TCRdb to between 2017 and 2018). Turning to the overall study: To follow how T cells responded to a trivalent subunit inactivated influenza vaccine, the researchers relied on deep quantitative profiling of the T cell receptor repertoire. Study-wide findings and limitations: According to the authors, only a limited number of new T cells may be recruited by each seasonal influenza vaccination.

Reading from cysteine to phenylalanine, the CDR3 counts 17 amino acids. Kept here is only the CDR3 DNA, which spans 51 bases and is read in frame from base 1. The germline V end is reduced by 2 bases and the J end by 7 bases; junction bases left unmatched: 8. The germline V gene gives CDR1 as KGHDR and CDR2 as SFDVKD. This clonotype was observed many times. Its specific antigen is unknown. Within one base of it there is no much larger clone, and no base qualities were kept. Libraries came from RT-PCR. Data came from an Illumina HiSeq 2500. The raw public data were reprocessed by TCRdb itself: fastp quality trimming at Q25, MiXCR clonotype calling, in-frame beta chains only. A single entry per CDR3 protein holds the most common genes and DNA from its merged rows. The sample includes 650,000 to 800,000 distinct CDR3 sequences, with around 13% observed a single time. 5.5% to 7% of the sample is held by the ten biggest clonotypes.

The sequencing used PBMCs from blood, collected roughly 15 days before vaccination. The rearranged segments are TRBV24-1 and TRBJ2-1, with 12 junctional bases fitting TRBD2. The sequence was collected from a man over 45 who received an inactivated influenza vaccine. Donor details come from another sample of the same person, matched by shared clones. The DNA sequence follows: TGTGCCACCAGTGATTCGCTTAGACTAGCGGGAGATAATGAGCAGTTCTTC. This is translated as CATSDSLRLAGDNEQFF.